This T cell receptor beta chain was captured by sequencing in a study of T-cell memory formation after mild COVID-19. The wider study: Largely, TCR clusters stayed within a single donor. General observations from the study: Shrinking CD4+ clones resided mostly in CM and EM, and CD8+ ones in EMRA. Specificity for SARS-CoV-2 was not confirmed among the second-wave clones peaking on day 37.

About this clonotype: Antigen: not known.

Via MiXCR, TCRdb re-called the 5' RACE reads, giving one row per CDR3 protein. The top ten clones hold under 15% of a sample with some 440,000 distinct CDR3 sequences, around a quarter of them seen once. Trimming took 4 bases from V and 2 from J; bases not matched to a gene: 6. The CDR3 runs to 15 residues. The germline V gene has CDR1 SGHRS and CDR2 YFSETQ. The chain uses TRBV5-1 and TRBJ2-3, with TRBD2 matching 8 bases. Sample: PBMCs or a T cell subset sorted from them (not recorded which). This receptor was obtained from an adult woman who had mild COVID-19 (a few samples of this study predate the infection). Cell type and time point are not known. The CDR3 is CASSPREGSTDTQYF. The CDR3 DNA follows: TGCGCCAGCAGCCCACGGGAGGGGTCCACAGATACGCAGTATTTT.